This T cell receptor beta chain was identified in a study of blood T cell repertoires in COVID-19. Study details: Samples came from the United States, Italy and Spain, spanning acute and convalescent COVID-19. PBMCs, B-cell-depleted T cells, or T cells were the source of the cDNA or gDNA that made up the material.

Per the germline V gene, CDR1 is SQVTM and CDR2 is ANQGSEA. The CDR3 runs 13 residues. V shed 7 bases, J shed 4 bases, and the junction held 5 bases outside the gene matches. Clones were read by immunoSEQ multiplex PCR, and TCRdb kept only the in-frame ones, dropping some. The sample carries 100,000 to 150,000 clones, less than 90% recorded once. The TCR comes from a man of 80 years or more with active or convalescent COVID-19. The V and J genes are TRBV29-1 and TRBJ1-4, with TRBD1 matching 8 bases. The sample was peripheral blood. CDR3 sequence (DNA): TGCAGCGCTCGGACAGGGAGTAATGAAAAACTGTTTTTT. Translating it yields CSARTGSNEKLFF.